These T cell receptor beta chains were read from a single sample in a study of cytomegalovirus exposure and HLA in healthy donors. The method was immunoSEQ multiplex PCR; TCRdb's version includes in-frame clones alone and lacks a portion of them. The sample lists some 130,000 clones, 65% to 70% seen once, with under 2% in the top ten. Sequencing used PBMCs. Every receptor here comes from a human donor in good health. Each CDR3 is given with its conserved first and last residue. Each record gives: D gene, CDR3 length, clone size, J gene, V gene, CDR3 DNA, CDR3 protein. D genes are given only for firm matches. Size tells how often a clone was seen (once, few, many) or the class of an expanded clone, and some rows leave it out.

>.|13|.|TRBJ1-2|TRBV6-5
TGTGCCAGCAGTTGGGGCAGTAACTATGGCTACACCTTC
CASSWGSNYGYTF
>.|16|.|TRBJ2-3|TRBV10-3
TGTGCCATCAGTGAGTCGAGGGGGTCCGGCACAGATACGCAGTATTTT
CAISESRGSGTDTQYF
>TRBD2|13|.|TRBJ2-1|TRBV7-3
TGTGCCAGCAGCTCCCAAGCGGGGAATGAGCAGTTCTTC
CASSSQAGNEQFF
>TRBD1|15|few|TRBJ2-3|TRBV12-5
TGTGCTAGTGGTTTGTTGACAGGGGGCACAGATACGCAGTATTTT
CASGLLTGGTDTQYF
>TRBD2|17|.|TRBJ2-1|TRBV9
TGTGCCAGCAGCGCCATCGCGACTAGCGGATCCTACAATGAGCAGTTCTTC
CASSAIATSGSYNEQFF
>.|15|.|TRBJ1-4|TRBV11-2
TGTGCCAGCAGCCCGACAGACAATGATAATGAAAAACTGTTTTTT
CASSPTDNDNEKLFF
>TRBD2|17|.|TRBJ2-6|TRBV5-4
TGTGCCAGCAGCTTGCCTAGCGGGAGTTCTGGGGCCAACGTCCTGACTTTC
CASSLPSGSSGANVLTF
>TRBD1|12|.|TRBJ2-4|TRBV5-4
TGTGCCAGTACCGGACAGGGTCCCCTACAGTACTTC
CASTGQGPLQYF
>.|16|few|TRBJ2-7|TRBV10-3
TGTGCCATCAGTGATGGAGGGCTCGCATCCTCCTACGAGCAGTACTTC
CAISDGGLASSYEQYF
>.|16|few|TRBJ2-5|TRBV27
TGTGCCAGCAGTTCGAGGGGGACAAATATGGGAGAGACCCAGTACTTC
CASSSRGTNMGETQYF
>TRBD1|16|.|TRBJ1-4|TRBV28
TGTGCCAGCAGTTTTGGGGTAGGGGGCCTATTTGAAAAACTGTTTTTT
CASSFGVGGLFEKLFF
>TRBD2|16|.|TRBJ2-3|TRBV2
TGTGCCAGCAGTCCGCCCGGGGGGGCGGGCACAGATACGCAGTATTTT
CASSPPGGAGTDTQYF
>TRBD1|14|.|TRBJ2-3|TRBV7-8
TGTGCCAGCAGCCGACAGGGCCAGGTGGATACGCAGTATTTT
CASSRQGQVDTQYF
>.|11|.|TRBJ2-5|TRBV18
TGTGCCAGCTCACCGGAGGAGACCCAGTACTTC
CASSPEETQYF
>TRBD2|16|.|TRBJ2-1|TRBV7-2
TGTGCCAGCAGATTCGCCGGGACTAGCGGAAACAATGAGCAGTTCTTC
CASRFAGTSGNNEQFF
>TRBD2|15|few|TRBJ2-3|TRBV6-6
TGTGCCAGCAGAAGACTAGCGGGAGATGCAGATACGCAGTATTTT
CASRRLAGDADTQYF
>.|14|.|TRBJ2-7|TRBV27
TGTGCCAGCAGTTTAGACCCACGCGGGGCCGAGCAGTACTTC
CASSLDPRGAEQYF
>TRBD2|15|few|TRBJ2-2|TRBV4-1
TGCGCCAGCAGCCACTCGGGACTAGCGGGAGGGGAGCTGTTTTTT
CASSHSGLAGGELFF
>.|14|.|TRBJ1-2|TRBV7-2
TGTGCCAGCAGCTCTCCCGGGTTCCGCTATGGCTACACCTTC
CASSSPGFRYGYTF
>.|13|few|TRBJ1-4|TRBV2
TGTGCCAGCAGTGGAACCAGGGCCTCTAAACTGTTTTTT
CASSGTRASKLFF
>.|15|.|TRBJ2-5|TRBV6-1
TGTGCCAGCTCGCCGGGGATTAGCGGCCAAAAGACCCAGTACTTC
CASSPGISGQKTQYF
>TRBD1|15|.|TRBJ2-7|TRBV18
TGTGCCAGCTCACCGAGGGGACAGGGGAGCTACGAGCAGTACTTC
CASSPRGQGSYEQYF
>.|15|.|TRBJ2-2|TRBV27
TGTGCCAGCAGTTTAGAGCGGTGGAACACCGGGGAGCTGTTTTTT
CASSLERWNTGELFF
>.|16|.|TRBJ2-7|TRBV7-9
TGTGCCAGCAGCCACCCACTCGCGGGACAGATCTACGAGCAGTACTTC
CASSHPLAGQIYEQYF
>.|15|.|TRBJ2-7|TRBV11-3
TGTGCCAGCAGCGGTCCTGATCACCCTACCTACGAGCAGTACTTC
CASSGPDHPTYEQYF
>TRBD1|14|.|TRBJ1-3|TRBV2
TGTGCCAGCAGACCCGGGACAGCTGGAAACACCATATATTTT
CASRPGTAGNTIYF
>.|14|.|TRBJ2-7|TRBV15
TGTGCCACCAGCAGAGATGGCCAGGGGCGCGAGCAGTACTTC
CATSRDGQGREQYF
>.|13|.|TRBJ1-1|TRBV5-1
TGCGCCAGCAGTTATGGGGGGTCCACTGAAGCTTTCTTT
CASSYGGSTEAFF
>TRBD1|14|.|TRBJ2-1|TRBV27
TGTGCCAGCAGTGTCAGGGGGCTGTACAATGAGCAGTTCTTC
CASSVRGLYNEQFF
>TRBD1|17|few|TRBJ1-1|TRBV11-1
TGTGCCAGCAGCCCACCTCCCGGGACAGGGGTTTCTGCTGAAGCTTTCTTT
CASSPPPGTGVSAEAFF
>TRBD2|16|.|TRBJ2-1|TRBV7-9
TGTGCCAGCAGCTTAGCAGGGACTAGCGGGATGAATGAGCAGTTCTTC
CASSLAGTSGMNEQFF
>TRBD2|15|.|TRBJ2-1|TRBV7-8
TGTGCCAGCAGCGCCCTAGCGGGTACCTACAATGAGCAGTTCTTC
CASSALAGTYNEQFF
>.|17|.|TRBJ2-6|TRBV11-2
TGTGCCAGCAGCTTAATCGGGGGAGTAAAGGGGGCCAACGTCCTGACTTTC
CASSLIGGVKGANVLTF
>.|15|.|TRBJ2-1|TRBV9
TGTGCCAGCAGCGTAGGGGGGAGACTAGTGAGTGAGCAGTTCTTC
CASSVGGRLVSEQFF
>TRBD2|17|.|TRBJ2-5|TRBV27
TGTGCCAGCAGTTTAGGGACTAGCGGGGGGAAACAAGAGACCCAGTACTTC
CASSLGTSGGKQETQYF
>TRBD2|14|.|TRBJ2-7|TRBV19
TGTGCCAGTGCGGGAGGGACTAGACGTACGAAGCAGTACTTC
CASAGGTRRTKQYF
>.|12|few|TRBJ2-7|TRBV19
TGTGCCAGTAGTATCCAGGGTCTCCCCCAGTACTTC
CASSIQGLPQYF
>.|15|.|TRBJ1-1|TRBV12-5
TGTGCTAGTGGCGAACCGGGGGGCCTTGACACTGAAGCTTTCTTT
CASGEPGGLDTEAFF
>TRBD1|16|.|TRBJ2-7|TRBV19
TGTGCCAGTAGTATGGCAGGGACAGGGACACCCTACGAGCAGTACTTC
CASSMAGTGTPYEQYF
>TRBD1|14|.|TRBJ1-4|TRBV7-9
TGTGCCAGCAGCCGACAGGGAGCAAATGAAAAACTGTTTTTT
CASSRQGANEKLFF
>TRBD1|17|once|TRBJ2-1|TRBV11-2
TGTGCCAGCAGCTCCCTAGGATGGGGACAGGGAAGGGGTAAGCAGTTCTTC
CASSSLGWGQGRGKQFF
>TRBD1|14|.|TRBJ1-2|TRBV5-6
TGTGCCAGCAGCTGGAGACAGGGGGAGGGTGGCTACACCTTC
CASSWRQGEGGYTF
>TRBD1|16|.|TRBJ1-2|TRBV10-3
TGTGCCATCAGTGAGCCAGGACAGGGGGCCGGCTATGGCTACACCTTC
CAISEPGQGAGYGYTF
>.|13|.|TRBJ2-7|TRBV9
TGTGCCAGCAGCGGGGGGGGCTCGGGCGAGCAGTACTTC
CASSGGGSGEQYF
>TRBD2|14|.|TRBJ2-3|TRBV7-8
TGTGCCAGCAGAGTAGCGGGAGGTTCCGATACGCAGTATTTT
CASRVAGGSDTQYF
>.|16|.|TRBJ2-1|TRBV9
TGTGCCAGCAGCGTATCCGGCGGAAGCTCCTACAATGAGCAGTTCTTC
CASSVSGGSSYNEQFF
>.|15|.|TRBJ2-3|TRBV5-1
TGCGCCAGCCGCCTTGGAGGCCGTGGCACAGATACGCAGTATTTT
CASRLGGRGTDTQYF